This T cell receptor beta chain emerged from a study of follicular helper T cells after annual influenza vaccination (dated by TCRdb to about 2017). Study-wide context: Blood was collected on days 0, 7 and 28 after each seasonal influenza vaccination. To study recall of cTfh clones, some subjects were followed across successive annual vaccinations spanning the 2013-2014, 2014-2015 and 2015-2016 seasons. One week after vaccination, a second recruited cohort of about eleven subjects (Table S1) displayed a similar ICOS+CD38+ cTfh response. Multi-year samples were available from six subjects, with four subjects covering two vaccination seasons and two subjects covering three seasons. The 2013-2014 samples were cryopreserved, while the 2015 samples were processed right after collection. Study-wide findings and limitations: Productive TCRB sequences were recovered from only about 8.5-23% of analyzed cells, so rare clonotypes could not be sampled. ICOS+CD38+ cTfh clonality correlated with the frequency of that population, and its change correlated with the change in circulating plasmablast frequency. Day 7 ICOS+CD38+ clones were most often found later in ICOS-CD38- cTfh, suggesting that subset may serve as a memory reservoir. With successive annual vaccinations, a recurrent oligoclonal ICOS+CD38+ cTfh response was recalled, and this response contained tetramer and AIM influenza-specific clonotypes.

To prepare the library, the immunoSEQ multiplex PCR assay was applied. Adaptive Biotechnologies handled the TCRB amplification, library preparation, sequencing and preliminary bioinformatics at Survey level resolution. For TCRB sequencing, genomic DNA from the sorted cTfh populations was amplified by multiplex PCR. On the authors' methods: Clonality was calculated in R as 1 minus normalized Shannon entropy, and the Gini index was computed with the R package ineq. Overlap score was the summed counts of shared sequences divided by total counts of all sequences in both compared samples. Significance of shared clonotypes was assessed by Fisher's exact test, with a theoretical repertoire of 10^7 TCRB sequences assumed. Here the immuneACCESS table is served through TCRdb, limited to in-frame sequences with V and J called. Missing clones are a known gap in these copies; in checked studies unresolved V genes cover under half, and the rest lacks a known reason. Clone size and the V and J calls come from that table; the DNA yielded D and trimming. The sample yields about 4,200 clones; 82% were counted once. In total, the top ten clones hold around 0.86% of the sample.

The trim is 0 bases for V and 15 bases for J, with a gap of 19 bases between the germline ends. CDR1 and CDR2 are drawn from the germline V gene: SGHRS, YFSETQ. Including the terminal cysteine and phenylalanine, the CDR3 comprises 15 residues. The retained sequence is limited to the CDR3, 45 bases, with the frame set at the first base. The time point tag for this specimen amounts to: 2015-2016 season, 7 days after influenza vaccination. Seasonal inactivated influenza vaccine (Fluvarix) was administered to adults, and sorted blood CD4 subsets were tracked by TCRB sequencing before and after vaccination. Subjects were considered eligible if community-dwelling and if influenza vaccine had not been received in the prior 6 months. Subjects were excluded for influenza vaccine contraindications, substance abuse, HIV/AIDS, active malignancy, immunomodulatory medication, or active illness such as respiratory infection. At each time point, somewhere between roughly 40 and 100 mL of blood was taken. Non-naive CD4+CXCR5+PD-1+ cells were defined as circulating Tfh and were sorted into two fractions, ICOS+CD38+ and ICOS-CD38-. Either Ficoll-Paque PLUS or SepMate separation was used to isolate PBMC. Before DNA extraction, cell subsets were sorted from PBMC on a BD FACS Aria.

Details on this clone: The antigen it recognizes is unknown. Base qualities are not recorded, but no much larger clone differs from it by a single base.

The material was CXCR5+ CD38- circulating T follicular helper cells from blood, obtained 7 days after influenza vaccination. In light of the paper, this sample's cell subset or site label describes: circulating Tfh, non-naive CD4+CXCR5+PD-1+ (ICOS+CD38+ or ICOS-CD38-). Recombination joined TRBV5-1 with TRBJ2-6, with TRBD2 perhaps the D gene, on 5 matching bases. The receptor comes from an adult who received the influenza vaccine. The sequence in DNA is TGCGCCAGCAGCTTGGAAAGATATTCGGGGAGCACCCTGACTTTC. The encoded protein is CASSLERYSGSTLTF.